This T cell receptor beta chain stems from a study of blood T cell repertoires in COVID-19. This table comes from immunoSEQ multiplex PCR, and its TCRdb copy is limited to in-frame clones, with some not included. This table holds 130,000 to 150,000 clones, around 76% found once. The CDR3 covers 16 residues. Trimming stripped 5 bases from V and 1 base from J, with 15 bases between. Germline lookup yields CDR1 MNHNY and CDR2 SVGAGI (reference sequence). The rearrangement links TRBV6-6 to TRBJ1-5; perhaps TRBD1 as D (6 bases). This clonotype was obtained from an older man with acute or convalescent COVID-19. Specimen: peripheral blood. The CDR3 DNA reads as TGTGCCAGCAGTCCTAGAGGGGGGGTGAGCAATCAGCCCCAGCATTTT. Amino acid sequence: CASSPRGGVSNQPQHF.